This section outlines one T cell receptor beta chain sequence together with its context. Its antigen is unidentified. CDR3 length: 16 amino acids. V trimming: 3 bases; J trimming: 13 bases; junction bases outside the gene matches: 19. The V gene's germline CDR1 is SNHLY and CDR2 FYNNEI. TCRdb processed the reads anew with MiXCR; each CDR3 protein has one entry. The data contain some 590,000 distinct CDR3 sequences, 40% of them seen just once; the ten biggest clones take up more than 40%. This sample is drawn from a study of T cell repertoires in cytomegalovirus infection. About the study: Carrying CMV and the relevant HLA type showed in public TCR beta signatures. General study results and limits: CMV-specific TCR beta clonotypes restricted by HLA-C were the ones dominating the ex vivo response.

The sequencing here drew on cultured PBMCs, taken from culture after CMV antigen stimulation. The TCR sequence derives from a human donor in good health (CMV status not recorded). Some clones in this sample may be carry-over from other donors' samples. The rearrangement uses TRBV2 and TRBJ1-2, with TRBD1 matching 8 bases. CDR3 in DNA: TGTGCCAGCAGTGACCAAGGACAGGGTATGAGAGGGCTCCGCACCTTC. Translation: CASSDQGQGMRGLRTF.